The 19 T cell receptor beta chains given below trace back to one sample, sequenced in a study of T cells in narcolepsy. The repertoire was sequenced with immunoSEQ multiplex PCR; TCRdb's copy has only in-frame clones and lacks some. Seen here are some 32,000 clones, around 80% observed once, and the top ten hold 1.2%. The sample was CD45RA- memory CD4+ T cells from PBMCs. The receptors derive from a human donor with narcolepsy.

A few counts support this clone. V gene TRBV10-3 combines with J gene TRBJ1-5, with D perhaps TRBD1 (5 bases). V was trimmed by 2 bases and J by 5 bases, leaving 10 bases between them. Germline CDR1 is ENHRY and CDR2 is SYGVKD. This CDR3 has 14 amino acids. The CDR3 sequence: CAISEGAKHQPQHF. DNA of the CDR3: TGTGCCATCAGTGAGGGGGCCAAACATCAGCCCCAGCATTTT.

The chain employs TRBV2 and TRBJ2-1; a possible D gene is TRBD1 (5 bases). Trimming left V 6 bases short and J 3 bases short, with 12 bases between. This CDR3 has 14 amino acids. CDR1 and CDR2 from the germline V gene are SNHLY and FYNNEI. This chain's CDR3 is CASRVDINYNEQFF. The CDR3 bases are TGTGCCAGCAGGGTGGACATTAACTACAATGAGCAGTTCTTC.

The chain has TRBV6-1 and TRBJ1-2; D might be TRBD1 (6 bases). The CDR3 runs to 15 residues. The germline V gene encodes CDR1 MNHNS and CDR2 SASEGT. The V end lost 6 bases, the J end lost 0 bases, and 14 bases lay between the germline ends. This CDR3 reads CASSPTQGTNYGYTF. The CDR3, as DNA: TGTGCCAGCAGCCCTACTCAGGGGACTAACTATGGCTACACCTTC.

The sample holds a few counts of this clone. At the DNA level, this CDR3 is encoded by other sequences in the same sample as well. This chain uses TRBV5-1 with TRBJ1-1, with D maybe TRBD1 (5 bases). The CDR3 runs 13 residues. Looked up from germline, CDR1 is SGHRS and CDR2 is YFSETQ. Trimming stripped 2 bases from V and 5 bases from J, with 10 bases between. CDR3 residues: CASSLGGGTEAFF. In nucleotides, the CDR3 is TGCGCCAGCAGCTTAGGTGGGGGGACTGAAGCTTTCTTT.

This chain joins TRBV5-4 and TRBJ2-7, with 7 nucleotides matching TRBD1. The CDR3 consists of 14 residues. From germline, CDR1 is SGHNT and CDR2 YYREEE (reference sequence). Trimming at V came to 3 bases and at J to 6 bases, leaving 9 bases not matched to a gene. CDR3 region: CASSSSGQRLEQYF. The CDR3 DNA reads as TGTGCCAGCAGCTCCTCGGGACAGCGACTCGAGCAGTACTTC.

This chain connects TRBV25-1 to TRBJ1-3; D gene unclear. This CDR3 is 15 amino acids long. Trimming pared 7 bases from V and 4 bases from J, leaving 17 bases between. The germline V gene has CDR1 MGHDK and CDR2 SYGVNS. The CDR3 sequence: CASIRKGVRGNTIYF. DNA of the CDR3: TGTGCCAGCATTCGGAAAGGAGTTAGGGGAAACACCATATATTTT.

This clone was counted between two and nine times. In DNA form, the CDR3 reads TGTGCCGTTCGGGGTCCCTATGGCTACACCTTC. It encodes CAVRGPYGYTF. The chain is built from TRBV6-5 and TRBJ1-2, with no clear D. V was cut by 11 bases and J by 4 bases, with 11 bases left in between. This CDR3 is 11 amino acids long. The germline gives CDR1 MNHEY, CDR2 SVGAGI.

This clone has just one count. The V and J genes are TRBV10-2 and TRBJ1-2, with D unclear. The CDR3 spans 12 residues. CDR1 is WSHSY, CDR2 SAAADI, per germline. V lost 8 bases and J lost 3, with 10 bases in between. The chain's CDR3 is CASSTGDYGYTF. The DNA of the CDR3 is TGCGCCAGCTCCACGGGCGACTATGGCTACACCTTC.

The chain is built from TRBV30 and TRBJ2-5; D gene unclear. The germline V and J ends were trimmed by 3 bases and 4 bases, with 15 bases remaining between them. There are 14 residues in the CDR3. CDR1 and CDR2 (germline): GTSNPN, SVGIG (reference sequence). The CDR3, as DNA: TGTGCCTGGAGCGTGGGTAACAGTCGAGAGACCCAGTACTTC. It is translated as CAWSVGNSRETQYF.

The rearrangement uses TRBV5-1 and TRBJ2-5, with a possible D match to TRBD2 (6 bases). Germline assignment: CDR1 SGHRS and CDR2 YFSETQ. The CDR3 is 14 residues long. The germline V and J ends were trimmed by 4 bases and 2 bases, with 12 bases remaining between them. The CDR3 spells CASSPTRGQETQYF. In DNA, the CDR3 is TGCGCCAGCAGCCCGACTAGAGGTCAAGAGACCCAGTACTTC.

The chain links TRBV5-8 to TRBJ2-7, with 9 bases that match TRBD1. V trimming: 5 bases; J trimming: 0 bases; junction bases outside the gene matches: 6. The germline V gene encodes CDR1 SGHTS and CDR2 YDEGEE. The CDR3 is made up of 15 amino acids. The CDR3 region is CASRKSGQGSYEQYF. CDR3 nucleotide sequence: TGTGCCAGCAGAAAATCGGGACAGGGCTCCTACGAGCAGTACTTC.

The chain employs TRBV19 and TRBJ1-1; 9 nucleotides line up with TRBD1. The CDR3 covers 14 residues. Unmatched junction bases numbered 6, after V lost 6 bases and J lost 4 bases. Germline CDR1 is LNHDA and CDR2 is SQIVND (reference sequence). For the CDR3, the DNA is TGTGCCAGTAGGCCACAGGGGGCGCCCACTGAAGCTTTCTTT. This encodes CASRPQGAPTEAFF.

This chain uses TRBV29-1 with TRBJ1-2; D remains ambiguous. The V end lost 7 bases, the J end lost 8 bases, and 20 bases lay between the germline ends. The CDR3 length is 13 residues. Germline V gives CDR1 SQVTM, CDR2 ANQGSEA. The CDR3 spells CSATAGRPQGYTF. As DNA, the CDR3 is TGCAGCGCCACCGCAGGACGGCCCCAGGGCTACACCTTC.

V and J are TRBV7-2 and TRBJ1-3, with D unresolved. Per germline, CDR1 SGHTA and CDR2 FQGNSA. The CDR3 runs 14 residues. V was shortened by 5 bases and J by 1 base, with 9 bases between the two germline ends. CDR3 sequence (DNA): TGTGCCAGCAGCGCTATGAGGTCTGGAAACACCATATATTTT. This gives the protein CASSAMRSGNTIYF.

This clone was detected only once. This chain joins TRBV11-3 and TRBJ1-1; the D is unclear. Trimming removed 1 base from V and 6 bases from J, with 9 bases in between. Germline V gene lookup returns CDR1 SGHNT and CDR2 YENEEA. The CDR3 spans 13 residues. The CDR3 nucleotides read TGTGCCAGCAGCTTAGGAGACAACCCTGAAGCTTTCTTT. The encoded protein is CASSLGDNPEAFF.

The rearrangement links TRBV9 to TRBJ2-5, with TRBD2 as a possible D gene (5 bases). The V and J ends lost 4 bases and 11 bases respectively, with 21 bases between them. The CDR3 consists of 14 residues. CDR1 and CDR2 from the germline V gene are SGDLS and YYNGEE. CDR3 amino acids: CASSRGPARAEQYF. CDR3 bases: TGTGCCAGCAGCCGAGGGCCCGCAAGGGCGGAGCAGTACTTC. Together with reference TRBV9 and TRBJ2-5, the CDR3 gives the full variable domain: DSGVTQTPKHLITATGQRVTLRCSPRSGDLSVYWYQQSLDQGLQFLIQYYNGEERAKGNILERFSAQQFPDLHSELNLSSLELGDSALYFCASSRGPARAEQYFGPGTRLLVL.

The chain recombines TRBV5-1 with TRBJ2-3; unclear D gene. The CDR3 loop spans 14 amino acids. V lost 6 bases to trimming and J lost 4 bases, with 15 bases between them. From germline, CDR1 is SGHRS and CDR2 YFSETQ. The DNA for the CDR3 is TGCGCCAGCACCACTACAGCGTTGGCAGATACGCAGTATTTT. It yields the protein CASTTTALADTQYF.

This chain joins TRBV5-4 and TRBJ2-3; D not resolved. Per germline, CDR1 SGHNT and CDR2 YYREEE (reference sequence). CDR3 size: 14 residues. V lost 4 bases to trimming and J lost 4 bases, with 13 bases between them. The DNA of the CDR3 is TGTGCCAGCAGCCCTCCCTGGCCCTCAGATACGCAGTATTTT. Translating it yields CASSPPWPSDTQYF. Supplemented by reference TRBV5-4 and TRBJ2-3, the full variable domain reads ETGVTQSPTHLIKTRGQQVTLRCSSQSGHNTVSWYQQALGQGPQFIFQYYREEENGRGNFPPRFSGLQFPNYSSELNVNALELDDSALYLCASSPPWPSDTQYFGPGTRLTVL.

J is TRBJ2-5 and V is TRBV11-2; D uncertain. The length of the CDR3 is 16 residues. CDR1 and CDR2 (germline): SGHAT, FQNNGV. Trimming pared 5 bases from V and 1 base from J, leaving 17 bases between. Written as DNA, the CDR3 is TGTGCCAGCAGCCGCTTGACGGGTGCCCTCCAAGAGACCCAGTACTTC. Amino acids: CASSRLTGALQETQYF.